Presented here are 31 T cell receptor beta chains from one specimen sequenced in a study of cytomegalovirus exposure and HLA in healthy donors. Amplification used 60 Vbeta primers and 13 Jbeta primers. Profiled with immunoSEQ multiplex PCR; TCRdb holds only in-frame clones, not every one. The data show about 120,000 clones, with 86% seen just once and about 1.7% held by the top ten. Sequenced: PBMCs. These receptors were collected from a man in his forties or fifties in good health and CMV-seronegative.

This rearrangement joins TRBV7-8 to TRBJ2-3; a weak D match, TRBD2 (7 bases). The V end was cut by 4 bases, the J end by 6 bases, with 23 bases between. CDR1 SGHVS and CDR2 FQNEAQ come from the germline V gene. CDR3 length: 17 amino acids. CDR3 sequence: CASSSAGASPLGDTQYF. The CDR3 nucleotides read TGTGCCAGCAGCTCGGCGGGGGCTAGCCCCCTTGGGGATACGCAGTATTTT.

The table lists this clone with a count of one. The J gene is TRBJ1-2, the V gene TRBV7-8, with TRBD1 as a possible D gene (5 bases). V gave up 5 bases and J gave up 4 bases, with 11 bases separating them. The germline gives CDR1 SGHVS, CDR2 FQNEAQ. This CDR3 has 13 residues. The CDR3 loop is CASSPSGGYGYTF. The CDR3 DNA reads as TGTGCCAGCAGCCCTAGCGGGGGCTATGGCTACACCTTC.

This rearrangement joins TRBV28 to TRBJ2-5; TRBD1 is a possible D gene (5 bases). From germline, CDR1 is MDHEN and CDR2 SYDVKM. V dropped 2 bases and J dropped 5 bases, with 12 bases sitting between them. The CDR3 is 14 residues long. CDR3 in DNA: TGTGCCAGCAGTTTAGATACAGGCGGCGAGACCCAGTACTTC. This encodes CASSLDTGGETQYF.

This chain connects TRBV28 to TRBJ1-2, with D maybe TRBD1 (5 bases). V lost 0 bases, J lost 4 bases, and 9 bases lay in between. CDR1 and CDR2 from the germline V gene are MDHEN and SYDVKM. CDR3 size: 14 residues. The chain's CDR3 is CASSLWGGGYGYTF. CDR3 coding DNA: TGTGCCAGCAGTTTATGGGGGGGAGGCTATGGCTACACCTTC.

V is TRBV15 and J is TRBJ2-2, with 7 bases that match TRBD1. CDR3 length equals 16 residues. V was pared by 8 bases and J by 1 base, with 10 bases of the junction left unmatched. Germline assignment: CDR1 LNHNV and CDR2 YYDKDF (reference sequence). This CDR3 is CATSIWTGMNTGELFF. CDR3 bases: TGTGCCACCTCTATTTGGACAGGAATGAACACCGGGGAGCTGTTTTTT.

The chain carries TRBV30 and TRBJ1-6; D is unclear. The CDR3 length is 14 residues. Trimming pared 2 bases from V and 1 base from J, leaving 6 bases between. In germline, CDR1 is GTSNPN, CDR2 SVGIG (reference sequence). The CDR3 DNA sequence: TGTGCCTGGAGTTCAGGTTCCTATAATTCACCCCTCCACTTT. It specifies CAWSSGSYNSPLHF.

This clone has a single count. The chain combines TRBV5-4 with TRBJ2-2, with TRBD1 matching 10 bases. The ends lost 3 bases at V and 5 bases at J; junction bases unmatched: 7. The CDR3 has 16 amino acids. Per the germline V gene, CDR1 is SGHNT and CDR2 is YYREEE (reference sequence). The CDR3, as DNA: TGTGCCAGCAGCTCCCGACAGGGGGCGCGGACCGGGGAGCTGTTTTTT. It yields the protein CASSSRQGARTGELFF. The whole variable domain, remainder taken from reference TRBV5-4 and TRBJ2-2, is ETGVTQSPTHLIKTRGQQVTLRCSSQSGHNTVSWYQQALGQGPQFIFQYYREEENGRGNFPPRFSGLQFPNYSSELNVNALELDDSALYLCASSSRQGARTGELFFGEGSRLTVL.

This sequence joins TRBV2 and TRBJ1-5, with D hard to call. The V gene's germline CDR1 is SNHLY and CDR2 FYNNEI. Trimming pared 3 bases from V and 10 bases from J, leaving 25 bases between. The CDR3 spans 17 residues. The DNA for the CDR3 is TGTGCCAGCAGTGACCCGGGTGAACTGGGGAGAAGCGCACCCCAGCATTTT. It translates to CASSDPGELGRSAPQHF.

The CDR3 loop reads CASSLASGDSPLHF. In DNA form, the CDR3 reads TGTGCCAGCAGCTTGGCCAGCGGGGATTCACCCCTCCACTTT. This chain links TRBV5-6 with TRBJ1-6, with D unclear. The V end lost 0 bases, the J end lost 8 bases, and 9 bases lay between the germline ends. CDR3 length equals 14 residues. The germline V gene has CDR1 SGHDT and CDR2 YYEEEE. Together with reference TRBV5-6 and TRBJ1-6, the CDR3 gives the full variable domain: DAGVTQSPTHLIKTRGQQVTLRCSPKSGHDTVSWYQQALGQGPQFIFQYYEEEERQRGNFPDRFSGHQFPNYSSELNVNALLLGDSALYLCASSLASGDSPLHFGNGTRLTVT.

For this clone: This same CDR3 is encoded by further DNA sequences in the sample. The chain is built from TRBV5-6 and TRBJ2-1; TRBD1 is a possible D gene (6 bases). In germline, CDR1 is SGHDT, CDR2 YYEEEE. This CDR3 spans 13 amino acids. The germline V and J ends were trimmed by 4 bases and 4 bases, with 9 bases remaining between them. The CDR3 DNA is TGTGCCAGCAGCCCGACAGGATACAATGAGCAGTTCTTC. Translating gives CASSPTGYNEQFF.

The table lists this clone with a count of one. The rearrangement links TRBV6-5 to TRBJ2-7; TRBD2 aligns across 11 bases. This CDR3 comprises 14 residues. Germline CDR1 is MNHEY and CDR2 is SVGAGI. The V segment lost 6 bases and the J segment 1 base; nucleotides outside the gene matches: 2. The CDR3 sequence: CASRGLAVSYEQYF. The CDR3 DNA follows: TGTGCCAGCAGGGGACTAGCGGTATCCTACGAGCAGTACTTC.

The chain couples TRBV30 to TRBJ1-2, with 11 bases matching TRBD1. CDR3 size: 16 residues. With V trimmed by 6 bases and J by 4 bases, 13 bases remained unmatched. Looked up from germline, CDR1 is GTSNPN and CDR2 is SVGIG (reference sequence). CDR3: CACLHLGQGAVYGYTF. CDR3 DNA sequence: TGTGCCTGCCTTCACCTCGGACAGGGGGCAGTCTATGGCTACACCTTC.

J is TRBJ1-6 and V is TRBV4-3, with 9 bases lining up with TRBD1. Germline CDR1 is LGHNA and CDR2 is YSLEER. J gave up 0 bases and V 4 bases, and 10 bases lay outside the gene matches. This CDR3 contains 19 residues. Written as DNA, the CDR3 is TGCGCCAGCAGCCCCTACTTCGGACAGGGGAGCTCCTATAATTCACCCCTCCACTTT. Protein: CASSPYFGQGSSYNSPLHF.

This clone turned up a few times. The chain couples TRBV6-1 to TRBJ1-3; D gene ambiguous. The CDR3 runs to 13 residues. Germline CDR1 reads MNHNS; CDR2 reads SASEGT. V was shortened by 8 bases and J by 0 bases, with 8 bases between the two germline ends. Here the CDR3 reads CASSSSSGNTIYF. CDR3 coding DNA: TGTGCCAGCTCGTCCAGCTCTGGAAACACCATATATTTT.

V and J are TRBV28 and TRBJ2-3; 9 bases match TRBD1. The trim removed 8 bases at V and 4 bases at J, leaving 10 bases unmatched. The CDR3 length is 15 residues. Germline assignment: CDR1 MDHEN and CDR2 SYDVKM. The CDR3: CASQVGGQGSDTQYF. CDR3 sequence (DNA): TGTGCCAGCCAAGTAGGGGGACAGGGATCAGATACGCAGTATTTT.

The V gene is TRBV30, the J gene TRBJ2-2; D remains unclear. This CDR3 is built from 11 residues. The ends were cut back, 5 bases at V and 7 bases at J, with 8 bases in the middle. Germline V gene data show CDR1 as GTSNPN and CDR2 as SVGIG (reference sequence). The CDR3, as DNA: TGTGCCTGGGGGCAACTCGGGGAGCTGTTTTTT. Translation gives CAWGQLGELFF.

The gene calls are TRBV6-4 and TRBJ1-2; D call uncertain. V lost 0 bases and J 8 bases, leaving 10 bases between the germline ends. The CDR3 contains 13 residues. CDR1 MRHNA and CDR2 SNTAGT come from the germline V gene. This CDR3 reads CASSDSRRAGYTF. The CDR3 DNA reads as TGTGCCAGCAGTGACTCAAGGAGAGCCGGCTACACCTTC.

The rearrangement joins TRBV7-8 to TRBJ1-5; D might be TRBD1 (5 bases). This CDR3 has 16 amino acids. V was cut by 5 bases and J by 0 bases, with 14 bases left in between. Germline lookup yields CDR1 SGHVS and CDR2 FQNEAQ. CDR3 residues: CASSAGTVYSNQPQHF. The CDR3 DNA reads TGTGCCAGCAGCGCGGGGACGGTCTATAGCAATCAGCCCCAGCATTTT. Complete variable domain (other parts from reference TRBV7-8 and TRBJ1-5): GAGVSQSPRYKVAKRGQDVALRCDPISGHVSLFWYQQALGQGPEFLTYFQNEAQLDKSGLPSDRFFAERPEGSVSTLKIQRTQQEDSAVYLCASSAGTVYSNQPQHFGDGTRLSIL.

The V and J genes are TRBV28 and TRBJ1-2, with no clear D. The CDR3 extends over 13 amino acids. Between the trimmed V and J ends, which lost 4 bases and 2 bases, there was a span of 8 bases. Germline lookup yields CDR1 MDHEN and CDR2 SYDVKM. Written as DNA, the CDR3 is TGTGCCAGCAGTTCCCGGAGCAACTATGGCTACACCTTC. This sequence encodes CASSSRSNYGYTF.

The CDR3 bases are TGTGCCAGCAGTTACTCGAGGGGGGGATACACCGGGGAGCTGTTTTTT. This encodes CASSYSRGGYTGELFF. The V gene is TRBV6-5, the J gene TRBJ2-2; D possibly corresponds to TRBD2 (7 bases). The CDR3 has 16 residues. The V gene lost 0 bases and the J gene lost 3 bases, with 11 bases spanning the gap. Germline V gene data show CDR1 as MNHEY and CDR2 as SVGAGI.

The chain is built from TRBV7-2 and TRBJ1-6, with a possible D match to TRBD1 (6 bases). This CDR3 contains 16 residues. Germline loops: CDR1 SGHTA, CDR2 FQGNSA. Deletions cut 0 bases from V and 3 bases from J, with 9 bases between. The CDR3 here is CASSLATGHYNSPLHF. For the CDR3, the DNA is TGTGCCAGCAGCTTAGCAACAGGGCACTATAATTCACCCCTCCACTTT.

The chain has TRBV6-5 and TRBJ1-5, with no clear D. This CDR3 region has 14 residues. CDR1 MNHEY and CDR2 SVGAGI come from the germline V gene. V was trimmed by 5 bases and J by 5 bases, leaving 13 bases between them. The CDR3 DNA follows: TGTGCCAGCAGTAGGACCGGGGAGGATCAGCCCCAGCATTTT. Translating gives CASSRTGEDQPQHF.

In nucleotides, the CDR3 is TGCGCCAGCAGGGAATTTGACAGGGATAATTCACCCCTCCACTTT. Translated: CASREFDRDNSPLHF. This chain uses TRBV5-1 with TRBJ1-6; 7 positions agree with TRBD1. J lost 5 bases, V lost 5 bases, and 7 bases had no gene match. The length of the CDR3 is 15 residues. From germline, CDR1 is SGHRS and CDR2 YFSETQ.

CDR3 DNA sequence: TGCGCCAGCAGCCAGGAGCGGGGGGATGCCTACGAGCAGTACTTC. This codes for CASSQERGDAYEQYF. This chain connects TRBV4-1 to TRBJ2-7, with 9 bases lining up with TRBD2. V gave up 3 bases and J gave up 2 bases; unmatched junction bases: 5. Germline V gene data show CDR1 as MGHRA and CDR2 as YSYEKL. This CDR3 comprises 15 residues.

This clone occurred a few times. V gene TRBV25-1 combines with J gene TRBJ2-7, with a possible D match to TRBD2 (5 bases). The CDR3 spans 13 residues. The germline V gene has CDR1 MGHDK and CDR2 SYGVNS. Trimming removed 7 bases from V and 6 bases from J, with 16 bases in between. The chain's CDR3 is CASIGIGIGEQYF. CDR3 nucleotide sequence: TGTGCCAGCATCGGGATCGGTATTGGCGAGCAGTACTTC.

The chain is built from TRBV7-7 and TRBJ2-2, with D possibly being TRBD1 (6 bases). Trimming cost V 7 bases and J 8 bases, with 17 bases left between them. The V gene's germline CDR1 is SSHAT and CDR2 FNYEAQ (reference sequence). This CDR3 comprises 14 residues. The CDR3 DNA sequence: TGTGCCAGCAAAACCTCACCAGGGGTGGGGGAGCTGTTTTTT. Amino acid sequence: CASKTSPGVGELFF.

This chain joins TRBV9 and TRBJ1-5; D is ambiguous. The CDR3 covers 15 residues. Germline CDR1 reads SGDLS; CDR2 reads YYNGEE. V was cut by 3 bases and J by 4 bases, with 14 bases left in between. The CDR3 coding sequence is TGTGCCAGCAGCGCCGGAGTGGCCCCGAATCAGCCCCAGCATTTT. It codes for CASSAGVAPNQPQHF. Variable domain in full (rest from reference TRBV9 and TRBJ1-5): DSGVTQTPKHLITATGQRVTLRCSPRSGDLSVYWYQQSLDQGLQFLIQYYNGEERAKGNILERFSAQQFPDLHSELNLSSLELGDSALYFCASSAGVAPNQPQHFGDGTRLSIL.

The chain is built from TRBV10-2 and TRBJ2-1, with 7 bases identical to TRBD1. The germline V gene has CDR1 WSHSY and CDR2 SAAADI. The CDR3 spans 14 residues. Unmatched junction bases numbered 13, after V lost 7 bases and J lost 10 bases. The CDR3 is CASTGTDFTKEQFF. CDR3 sequence (DNA): TGCGCCAGCACCGGGACAGATTTTACAAAAGAGCAGTTCTTC.

The chain uses TRBV6-5 and TRBJ2-2; possibly TRBD1 for D (6 bases). The ends were cut back, 2 bases at V and 2 bases at J, with 9 bases in the middle. CDR1 is MNHEY, CDR2 SVGAGI, per germline. This CDR3 is 15 amino acids long. The CDR3 DNA reads TGTGCCAGCAGTTACAACAGGGACAACACCGGGGAGCTGTTTTTT. It codes for CASSYNRDNTGELFF.

This clone was recorded only once. This chain links TRBV2 with TRBJ1-3; D is perhaps TRBD1 (6 bases). The CDR3 sequence is 13 residues long. CDR1 is SNHLY and CDR2 is FYNNEI in the germline V gene. V was pared by 10 bases and J by 4 bases, with 14 bases between. The CDR3 coding sequence is TGTGCCACCCATTACAGGGCCGGAAACACCATATATTTT. Its protein product is CATHYRAGNTIYF.

CDR3 nucleotide sequence: TGTGCCAGCAGTGAAGAGGGACAGGGGGCGCGCACTGAAGCTTTCTTT. Translating it yields CASSEEGQGARTEAFF. The rearrangement uses TRBV6-1 and TRBJ1-1, with 12 positions matching TRBD1. The germline CDR1 and CDR2 sequences are MNHNS and SASEGT. The junction had 4 bases not matched to a gene; V was cut back by 1 base and J by 4 bases. CDR3 length equals 16 residues.